The clone carrying this T cell receptor beta chain occurred a few times. No antigen is known for it. Quantitative 5'-RACE with molecular barcodes generated TCR beta libraries. Each CDR3 protein is one row after TCRdb ran MiXCR on the 5' RACE reads. The profile shows about 88,000 distinct CDR3 sequences, 25% to 35% of them singletons. This sample was taken from a study of CD8 T cells in ankylosing spondylitis. The study's findings and limits: What appeared characteristic of ankylosing spondylitis blood was a TCR beta motif of fewer than ten highly homologous variants.

Germline V gene sequence: CDR1 SGHTA, CDR2 FQGTGA. This CDR3 region has 13 residues. The ends were cut back, 3 bases at V and 5 bases at J, with 10 bases in the middle. The chain carries TRBV7-3 and TRBJ2-5; D is perhaps TRBD2 (5 bases). The clonotype comes from a male donor with ankylosing spondylitis or in good health (not recorded which). Sequencing was done on a sample of blood, either unsorted or a sorted T cell fraction (not recorded which). CDR3 sequence: CASSFGGGETQYF. The CDR3 DNA follows: TGTGCCAGCAGCTTTGGAGGTGGGGAGACCCAGTACTTC.